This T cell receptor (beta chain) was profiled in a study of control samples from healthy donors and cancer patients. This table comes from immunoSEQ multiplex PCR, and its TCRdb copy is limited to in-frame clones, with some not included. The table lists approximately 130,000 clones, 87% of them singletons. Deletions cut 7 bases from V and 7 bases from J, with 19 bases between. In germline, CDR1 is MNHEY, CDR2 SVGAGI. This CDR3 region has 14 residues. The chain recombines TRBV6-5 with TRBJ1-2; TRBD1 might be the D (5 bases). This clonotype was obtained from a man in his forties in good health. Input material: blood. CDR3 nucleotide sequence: TGTGCCAGCACCCAATCCCCAGGGTCGTTTGGCTACACCTTC. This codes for CASTQSPGSFGYTF.